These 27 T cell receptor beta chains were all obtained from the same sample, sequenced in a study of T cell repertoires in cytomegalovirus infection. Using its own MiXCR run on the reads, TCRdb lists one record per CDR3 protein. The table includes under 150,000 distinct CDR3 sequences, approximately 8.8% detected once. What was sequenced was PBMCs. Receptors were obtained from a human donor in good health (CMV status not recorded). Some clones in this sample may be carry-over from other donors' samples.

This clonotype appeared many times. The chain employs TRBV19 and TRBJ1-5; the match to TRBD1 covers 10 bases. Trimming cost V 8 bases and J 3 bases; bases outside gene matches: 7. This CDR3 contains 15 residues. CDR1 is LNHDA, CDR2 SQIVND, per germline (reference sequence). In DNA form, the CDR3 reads TGTGCCAGTCGGGGACAGGGGCTACCCAATCAGCCCCAGCATTTT. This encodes CASRGQGLPNQPQHF.

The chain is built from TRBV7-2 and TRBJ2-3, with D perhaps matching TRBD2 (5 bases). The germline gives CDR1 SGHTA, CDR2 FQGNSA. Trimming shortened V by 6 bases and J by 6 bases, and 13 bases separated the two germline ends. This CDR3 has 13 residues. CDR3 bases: TGTGCCAGCAGAGTCCTTAGCGTTGATACGCAGTATTTT. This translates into CASRVLSVDTQYF.

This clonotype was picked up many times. CDR3 residues: CASSLDGVGAQYF. DNA of the CDR3: TGTGCCAGCAGCTTAGACGGGGTGGGGGCCCAGTACTTC. The chain joins TRBV7-2 to TRBJ2-5; D tentatively reads TRBD1 or TRBD2 (5 bases each). The germline CDR1 and CDR2 sequences are SGHTA and FQGNSA. V was cut by 1 base and J by 9 bases, with 12 bases left in between. This CDR3 region has 13 residues.

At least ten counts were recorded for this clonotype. The chain's CDR3 is CASSLRFEGGISGANVLTF. The CDR3 region has the DNA TGTGCCAGCAGCTTAAGGTTCGAGGGGGGCATCTCTGGGGCCAACGTCCTGACTTTC. The rearrangement links TRBV7-9 to TRBJ2-6; D may correspond to TRBD1 or TRBD2 (6 bases each). The V gene lost 2 bases and the J gene lost 0 bases, with 17 bases spanning the gap. From germline, CDR1 is SEHNR and CDR2 FQNEAQ (reference sequence). CDR3 size: 19 residues.

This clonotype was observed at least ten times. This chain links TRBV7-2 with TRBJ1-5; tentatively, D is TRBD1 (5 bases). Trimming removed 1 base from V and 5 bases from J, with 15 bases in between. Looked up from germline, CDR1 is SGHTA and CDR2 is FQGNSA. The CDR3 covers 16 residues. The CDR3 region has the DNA TGTGCCAGCAGCTTAGTAGGGGCCGATAAATATCAGCCCCAGCATTTT. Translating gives CASSLVGADKYQPQHF.

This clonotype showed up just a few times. CDR3 sequence reads: CSARTGTPINYEKLFF. The CDR3 nucleotides are TGCAGTGCTAGGACCGGGACACCCATCAATTACGAAAAACTGTTTTTT. This chain links TRBV20-1 with TRBJ1-4; D possibly corresponds to TRBD1 (6 bases). This CDR3 is built from 16 residues. Trimming shortened V by 3 bases and J by 8 bases, and 22 bases separated the two germline ends. Germline V CDR1 and CDR2: DFQATT, SNEGSKA (reference sequence).

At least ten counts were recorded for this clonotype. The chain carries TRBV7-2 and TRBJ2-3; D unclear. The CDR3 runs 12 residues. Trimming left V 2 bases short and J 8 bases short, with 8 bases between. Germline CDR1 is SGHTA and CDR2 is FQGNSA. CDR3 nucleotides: TGTGCCAGCAGCTTAAGGTTCGCTACGCAGTATTTT. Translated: CASSLRFATQYF.

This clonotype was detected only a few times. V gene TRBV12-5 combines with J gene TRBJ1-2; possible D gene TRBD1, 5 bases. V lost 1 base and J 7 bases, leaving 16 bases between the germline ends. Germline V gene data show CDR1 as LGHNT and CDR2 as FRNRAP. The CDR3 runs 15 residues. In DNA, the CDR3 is TGTGCTAGTGGTTTGGGCCCAAGGACTGGGGCTGGCTACACCTTC. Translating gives CASGLGPRTGAGYTF.

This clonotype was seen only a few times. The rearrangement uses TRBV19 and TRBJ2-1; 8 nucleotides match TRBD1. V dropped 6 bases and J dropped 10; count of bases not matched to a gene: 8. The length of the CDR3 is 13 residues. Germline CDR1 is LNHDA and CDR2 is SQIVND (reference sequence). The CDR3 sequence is CASRPDRADEQFF. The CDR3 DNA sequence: TGTGCCAGTAGACCGGACAGGGCGGACGAGCAGTTCTTC.

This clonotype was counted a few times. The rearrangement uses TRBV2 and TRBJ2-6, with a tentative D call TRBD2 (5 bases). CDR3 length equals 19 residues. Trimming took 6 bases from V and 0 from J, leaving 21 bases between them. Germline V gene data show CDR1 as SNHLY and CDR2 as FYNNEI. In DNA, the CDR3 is TGTGCCAGCAGGCCCGGAGAGAGGGTGAACTTCTCTGGGGCCAACGTCCTGACTTTC. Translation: CASRPGERVNFSGANVLTF.

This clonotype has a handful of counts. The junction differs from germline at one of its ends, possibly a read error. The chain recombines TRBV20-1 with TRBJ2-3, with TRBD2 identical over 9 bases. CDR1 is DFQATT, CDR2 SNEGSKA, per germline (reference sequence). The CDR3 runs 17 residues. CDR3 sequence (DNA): TGCAGTGCGAGAGGGGGTTCAGCGGGGGGCAGCACAGATACGCAGTATTTT. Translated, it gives CSARGGSAGGSTDTQYF.

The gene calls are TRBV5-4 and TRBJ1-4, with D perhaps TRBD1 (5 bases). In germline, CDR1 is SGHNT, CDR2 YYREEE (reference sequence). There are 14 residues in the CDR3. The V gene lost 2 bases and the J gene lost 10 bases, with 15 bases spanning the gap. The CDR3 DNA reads TGTGCCAGCAGCTTAGGGACGGATCATCGAAAACTGTTTTTT. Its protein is CASSLGTDHRKLFF. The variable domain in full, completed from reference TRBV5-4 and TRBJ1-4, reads ETGVTQSPTHLIKTRGQQVTLRCSSQSGHNTVSWYQQALGQGPQFIFQYYREEENGRGNFPPRFSGLQFPNYSSELNVNALELDDSALYLCASSLGTDHRKLFFGSGTQLSVL.

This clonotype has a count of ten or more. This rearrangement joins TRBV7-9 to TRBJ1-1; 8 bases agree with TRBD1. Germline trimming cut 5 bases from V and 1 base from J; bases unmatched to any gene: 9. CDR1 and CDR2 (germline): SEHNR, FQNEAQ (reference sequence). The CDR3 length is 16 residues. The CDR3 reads CASSLSAGTGNTEAFF. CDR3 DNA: TGTGCCAGCAGCCTATCCGCTGGGACAGGGAACACTGAAGCTTTCTTT.

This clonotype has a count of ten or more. CDR3 sequence (DNA): TGTGCCAGCAGCTCTGATCCAGGGACCGGGGAGCTGTTTTTT. Its protein product is CASSSDPGTGELFF. This chain connects TRBV5-4 to TRBJ2-2; possibly TRBD1 for D (5 bases). The CDR3 consists of 14 residues. Trimming stripped 3 bases from V and 5 bases from J, with 11 bases between. Germline V CDR1 and CDR2: SGHNT, YYREEE (reference sequence).

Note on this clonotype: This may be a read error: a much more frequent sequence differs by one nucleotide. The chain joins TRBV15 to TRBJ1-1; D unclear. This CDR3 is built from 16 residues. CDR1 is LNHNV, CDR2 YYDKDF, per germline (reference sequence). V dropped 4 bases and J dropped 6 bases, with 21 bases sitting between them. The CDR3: CATSITSPQVSPEAFF. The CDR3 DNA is TGTGCCACCAGCATCACCTCCCCTCAGGTGAGCCCTGAAGCTTTCTTT.

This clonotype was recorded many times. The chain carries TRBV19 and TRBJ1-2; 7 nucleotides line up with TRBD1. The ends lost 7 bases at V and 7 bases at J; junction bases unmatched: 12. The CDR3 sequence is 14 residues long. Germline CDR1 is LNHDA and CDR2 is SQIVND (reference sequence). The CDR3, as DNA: TGTGCCAGTACCCTACCTCAGGGGGTATCTGGCTACACCTTC. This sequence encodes CASTLPQGVSGYTF.

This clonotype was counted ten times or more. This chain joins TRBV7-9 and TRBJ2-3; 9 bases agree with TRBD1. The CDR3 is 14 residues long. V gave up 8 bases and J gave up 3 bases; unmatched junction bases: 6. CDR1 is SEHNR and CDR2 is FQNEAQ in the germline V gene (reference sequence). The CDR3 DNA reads TGTGCCAGCCGTCGGACAGGGGAAACAGATACGCAGTATTTT. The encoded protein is CASRRTGETDTQYF.

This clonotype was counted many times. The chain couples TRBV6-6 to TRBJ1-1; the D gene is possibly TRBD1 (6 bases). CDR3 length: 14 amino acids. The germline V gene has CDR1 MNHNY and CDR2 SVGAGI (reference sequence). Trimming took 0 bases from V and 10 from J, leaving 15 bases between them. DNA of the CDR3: TGTGCCAGCAGTTACTCGAATTCAGGGGAAAGAGCTTTCTTT. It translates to CASSYSNSGERAFF.

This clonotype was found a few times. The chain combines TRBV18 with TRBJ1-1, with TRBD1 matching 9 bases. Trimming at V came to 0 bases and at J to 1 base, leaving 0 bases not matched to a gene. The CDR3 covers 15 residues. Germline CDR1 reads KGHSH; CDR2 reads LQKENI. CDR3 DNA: TGTGCCAGCTCACCACCGGACAGGGGGAACACTGAAGCTTTCTTT. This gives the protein CASSPPDRGNTEAFF.

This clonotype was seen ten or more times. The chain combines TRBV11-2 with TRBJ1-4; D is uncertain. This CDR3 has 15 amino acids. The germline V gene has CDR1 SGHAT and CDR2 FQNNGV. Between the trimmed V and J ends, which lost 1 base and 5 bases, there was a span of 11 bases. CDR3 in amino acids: CASSLAGERNEKLFF. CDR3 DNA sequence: TGTGCCAGCAGCTTAGCCGGGGAGAGAAATGAAAAACTGTTTTTT.

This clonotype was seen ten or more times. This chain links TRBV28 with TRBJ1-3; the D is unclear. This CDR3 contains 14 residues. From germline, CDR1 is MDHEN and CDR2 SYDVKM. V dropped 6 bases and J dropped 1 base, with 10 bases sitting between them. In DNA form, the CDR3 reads TGTGCCAGCAGCGATGGGAATTCTGGAAACACCATATATTTT. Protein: CASSDGNSGNTIYF.

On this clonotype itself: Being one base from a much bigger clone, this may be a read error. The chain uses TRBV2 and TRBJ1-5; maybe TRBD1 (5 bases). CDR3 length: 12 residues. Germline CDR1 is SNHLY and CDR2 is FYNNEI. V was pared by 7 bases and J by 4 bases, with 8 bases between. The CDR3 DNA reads TGTGCCAGCAAGTCAGGGAATCAGCCCCAGCATTTT. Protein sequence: CASKSGNQPQHF.

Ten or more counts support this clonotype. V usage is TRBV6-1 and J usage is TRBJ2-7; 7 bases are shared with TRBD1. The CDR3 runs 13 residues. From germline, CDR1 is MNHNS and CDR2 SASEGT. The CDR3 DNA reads TGTGCTCTCCGGAATGACAGGGTCCACGAGCAGTACTTC. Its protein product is CALRNDRVHEQYF.

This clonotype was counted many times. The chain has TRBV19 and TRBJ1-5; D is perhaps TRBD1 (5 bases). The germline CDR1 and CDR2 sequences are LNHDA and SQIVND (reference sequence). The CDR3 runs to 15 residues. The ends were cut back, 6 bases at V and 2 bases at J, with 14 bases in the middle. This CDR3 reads CASSYPLGGNQPQHF. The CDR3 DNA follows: TGTGCCAGTAGCTACCCGTTGGGGGGCAATCAGCCCCAGCATTTT.

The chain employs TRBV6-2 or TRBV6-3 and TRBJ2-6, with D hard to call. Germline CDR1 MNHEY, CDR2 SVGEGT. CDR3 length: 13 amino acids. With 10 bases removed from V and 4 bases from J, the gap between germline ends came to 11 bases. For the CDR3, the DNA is TGTGCCACCTCTCCGAGCGGGGCCAACGTCCTGACTTTC. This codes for CATSPSGANVLTF.

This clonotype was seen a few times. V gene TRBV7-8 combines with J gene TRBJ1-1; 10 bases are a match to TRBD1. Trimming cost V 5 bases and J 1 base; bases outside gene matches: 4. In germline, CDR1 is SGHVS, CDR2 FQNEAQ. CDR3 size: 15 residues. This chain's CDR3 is CASSVRDRGNTEAFF. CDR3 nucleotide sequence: TGTGCCAGCAGCGTAAGGGACAGGGGGAACACTGAAGCTTTCTTT. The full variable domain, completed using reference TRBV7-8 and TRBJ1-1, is GAGVSQSPRYKVAKRGQDVALRCDPISGHVSLFWYQQALGQGPEFLTYFQNEAQLDKSGLPSDRFFAERPEGSVSTLKIQRTQQEDSAVYLCASSVRDRGNTEAFFGQGTRLTVV.

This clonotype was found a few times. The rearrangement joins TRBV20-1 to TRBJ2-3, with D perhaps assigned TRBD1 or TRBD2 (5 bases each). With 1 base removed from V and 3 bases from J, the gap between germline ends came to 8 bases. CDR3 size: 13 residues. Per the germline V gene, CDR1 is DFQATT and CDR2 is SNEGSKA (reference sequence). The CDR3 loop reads CSARGDVTDTQYF. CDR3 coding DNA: TGCAGTGCTAGAGGGGACGTTACAGATACGCAGTATTTT.